Listed below are T cell receptor beta chains from one sample, sequenced in a study of early T cells in non-severe SARS-CoV-2 infection. Each CDR3 protein is one row after TCRdb ran MiXCR on the 5' RACE reads. Here the sample spans approximately 66,000 distinct CDR3 sequences, around 14% being singletons. Input material: whole blood. The source is an adult who was a healthcare worker with PCR-confirmed SARS-CoV-2 infection or an uninfected control (not recorded which). Both conserved end residues are part of each CDR3. The D gene is left open where the match is weak. Clone size is stated in some rows and not others, as once, few, many or a class when expanded.

>TRBV3-1|TRBJ2-3|NA|NA
CASSQGRGITQYF
TGTGCCAGCAGCCAAGGGAGGGGGATAACGCAGTATTTT
>TRBV29-1|TRBJ2-7|NA|many
CSGRTGTYEQYF
TGCAGCGGAAGGACCGGAACCTACGAGCAGTACTTC
>TRBV4-2|TRBJ1-2|TRBD1|many
CASSQDRGGGGYGYTF
TGTGCCAGCAGCCAAGATCGAGGGGGCGGTGGCTATGGCTACACCTTC
>TRBV6-1|TRBJ2-3|TRBD2|many
CASSELAGGPDTQYF
TGTGCCAGCAGTGAACTAGCGGGGGGGCCAGATACGCAGTATTTT
>TRBV9|TRBJ1-2|NA|NA
CASSVVTPANYGYTF
TGTGCCAGCAGCGTAGTCACCCCAGCTAACTATGGCTACACCTTC
>TRBV6-6|TRBJ1-2|TRBD1|NA
CASRESTGRLANYGYTF
TGTGCCAGCAGGGAATCGACAGGGAGATTGGCTAACTATGGCTACACCTTC
>TRBV18|TRBJ2-4|NA|many
CASSPPGWENIQYF
TGTGCCAGCTCACCCCCAGGGTGGGAAAACATTCAGTACTTC
>TRBV6-5|TRBJ1-4|NA|many
CASSPGQAPNEKLFF
TGTGCCAGCAGCCCAGGGCAGGCCCCGAATGAAAAACTGTTTTTT
>TRBV5-5|TRBJ2-1|TRBD2|NA
CASSTLAGVGYNEQFF
TGTGCCAGCAGCACTCTAGCGGGAGTAGGGTACAATGAGCAGTTCTTC
>TRBV7-2|TRBJ1-5|NA|few
CASSLGRYSNQPQHF
TGTGCCAGCAGCTTAGGGAGATATAGCAATCAGCCCCAGCATTTT
>TRBV7-9|TRBJ2-2|TRBD2|NA
CASSLIAGGPSGELFF
TGTGCCAGCAGCTTAATTGCGGGAGGGCCCTCCGGGGAGCTGTTTTTT
>TRBV7-3|TRBJ2-2|NA|many
CASSQTQTGELFF
TGTGCCAGCAGCCAAACACAGACCGGGGAGCTGTTTTTT
>TRBV29-1|TRBJ2-3|NA|few
CSVGSDTQYF
TGCAGCGTCGGGTCGGATACGCAGTATTTT
>TRBV28|TRBJ1-5|NA|many
CASSSSRGRSNQPQHF
TGTGCCAGCAGCTCGAGCAGGGGCCGAAGCAATCAGCCCCAGCATTTT
>TRBV7-9|TRBJ2-2|NA|few
CASPGRGVTGELFF
TGTGCCAGCCCGGGCAGAGGGGTCACCGGGGAGCTGTTTTTT
>TRBV7-2|TRBJ2-1|NA|NA
CASSSRGSLSYNEQFF
TGTGCCAGCAGCTCCCGGGGCAGCCTATCCTACAATGAGCAGTTCTTC
>TRBV7-2|TRBJ1-5|NA|many
CASSGDTGMYQPQHF
TGTGCCAGCAGCGGGGATACAGGGATGTATCAGCCCCAGCATTTT